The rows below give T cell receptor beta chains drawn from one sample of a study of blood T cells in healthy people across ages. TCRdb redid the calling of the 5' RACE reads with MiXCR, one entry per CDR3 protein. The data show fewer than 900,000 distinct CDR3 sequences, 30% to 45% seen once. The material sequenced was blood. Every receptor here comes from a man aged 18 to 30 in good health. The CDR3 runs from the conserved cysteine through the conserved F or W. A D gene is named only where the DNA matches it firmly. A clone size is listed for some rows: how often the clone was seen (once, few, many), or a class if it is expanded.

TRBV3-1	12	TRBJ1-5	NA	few	CASSQLDQPQHF	TGTGCCAGCAGCCAACTCGATCAGCCCCAGCATTTT
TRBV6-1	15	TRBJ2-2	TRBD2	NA	CASSETSVRTGELFF	TGTGCCAGCAGTGAAACTAGCGTACGGACCGGGGAGCTGTTTTTT
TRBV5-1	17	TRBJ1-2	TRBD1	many	CASRPRTGGTIPYGYTF	TGCGCCAGCAGACCACGGACAGGGGGAACTATCCCCTATGGCTACACCTTC
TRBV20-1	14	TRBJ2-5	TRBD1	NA	CSATGQGEDNEQYF	TGCAGTGCTACCGGACAGGGAGAGGACAATGAGCAGTACTTC
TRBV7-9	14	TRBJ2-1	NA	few	CASSLDAAGNEQFF	TGTGCCAGCAGCTTAGACGCGGCAGGCAATGAGCAGTTCTTC
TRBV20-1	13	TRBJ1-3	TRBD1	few	CSASQGAGNTIYF	TGCAGTGCTAGTCAGGGGGCTGGAAACACCATATATTTT
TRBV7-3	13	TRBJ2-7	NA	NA	CASSVFDQYEQYF	TGTGCCAGCAGCGTCTTTGACCAATACGAGCAGTACTTC
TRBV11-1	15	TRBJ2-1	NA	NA	CASSLEAAEYNEQFF	TGTGCCAGCAGCTTAGAGGCGGCAGAATACAATGAGCAGTTCTTC
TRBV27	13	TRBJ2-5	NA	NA	CASSLWSQETQYF	TGTGCCAGCAGTTTATGGTCTCAAGAGACCCAGTACTTC
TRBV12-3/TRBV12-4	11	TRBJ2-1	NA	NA	CASSLDAGQFF	TGTGCCAGCAGTTTAGATGCAGGGCAGTTCTTC
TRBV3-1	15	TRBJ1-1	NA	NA	CASSQGGHRNTEAFF	TGTGCCAGCAGCCAGGGTGGACATCGGAACACTGAAGCTTTCTTT
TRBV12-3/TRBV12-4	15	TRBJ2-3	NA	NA	CASSPPGGRADTQYF	TGTGCCAGCAGTCCCCCGGGGGGCCGGGCAGATACGCAGTATTTT
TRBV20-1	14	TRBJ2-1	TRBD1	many	CSARDRGTYNEQFF	TGCAGTGCTAGGGACAGGGGTACCTACAATGAGCAGTTCTTC
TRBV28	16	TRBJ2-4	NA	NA	CASSSPLVEHQGIQYF	TGTGCCAGCAGTTCCCCCCTCGTCGAGCACCAAGGCATTCAGTACTTC
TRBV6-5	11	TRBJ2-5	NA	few	CASSYFDEQYF	TGTGCCAGCAGTTATTTCGATGAGCAGTACTTC
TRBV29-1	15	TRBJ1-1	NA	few	CSVEEIRPAGTEAFF	TGCAGCGTTGAAGAGATACGCCCTGCGGGCACTGAAGCTTTCTTT
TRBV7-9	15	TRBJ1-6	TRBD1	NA	CASSSSGTVISPLHF	TGTGCCAGCAGCTCCTCCGGGACAGTAATATCACCCCTCCACTTT
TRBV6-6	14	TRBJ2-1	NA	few	CASSYRTESNEQFF	TGTGCCAGCAGTTACCGGACAGAGTCTAATGAGCAGTTCTTC
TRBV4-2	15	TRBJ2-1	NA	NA	CASSQDLLEPNEQFF	TGTGCCAGCAGCCAAGATCTGCTAGAACCCAATGAGCAGTTCTTC
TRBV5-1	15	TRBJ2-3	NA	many	CASSVDRPWVDTQYF	TGCGCCAGCAGCGTTGACAGGCCCTGGGTAGATACGCAGTATTTT
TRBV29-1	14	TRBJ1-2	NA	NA	CSATGDTTNYDYTF	TGCAGCGCCACCGGGGACACCACTAACTATGACTACACCTTC
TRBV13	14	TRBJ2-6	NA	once	CASERRFGANVLTF	TGTGCCAGCGAACGACGTTTCGGGGCCAACGTCCTGACTTTC
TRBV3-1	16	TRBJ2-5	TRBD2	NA	CASSQDSGTSGETQYF	TGTGCCAGCAGCCAAGATAGCGGGACTAGCGGGGAGACCCAGTACTTC
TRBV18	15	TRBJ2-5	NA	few	CASSPGLSGQETQYF	TGTGCCAGCTCACCGGGGTTATCGGGCCAAGAGACCCAGTACTTC
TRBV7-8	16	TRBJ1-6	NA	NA	CASSLPGTVDNSPLHF	TGTGCCAGCAGCCTTCCCGGGACGGTAGATAATTCACCCCTCCACTTT
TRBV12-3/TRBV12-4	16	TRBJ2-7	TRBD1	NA	CASSSRDRGSRYEQYF	TGTGCCAGCAGTTCCCGGGACAGGGGGTCGCGGTACGAGCAGTACTTC
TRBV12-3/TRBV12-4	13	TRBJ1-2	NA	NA	CASSLGGRVGYTF	TGTGCCAGCAGTTTAGGGGGGCGGGTTGGCTACACCTTC
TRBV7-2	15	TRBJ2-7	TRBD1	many	CASSLGNRGTYEQYF	TGTGCCAGCAGCTTAGGAAACAGGGGGACCTACGAGCAGTACTTC
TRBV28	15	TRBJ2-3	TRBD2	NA	CASSTSGSLTDTQYF	TGTGCCAGCAGTACTAGCGGGTCCCTCACAGATACGCAGTATTTT
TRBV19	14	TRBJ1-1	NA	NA	CASSPRPNSVAAFF	TGTGCCAGTAGTCCCAGACCGAACAGCGTTGCAGCTTTCTTT
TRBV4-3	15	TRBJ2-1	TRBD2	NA	CASSQDRTSSNEQFF	TGCGCCAGCAGCCAAGATAGGACTAGCAGCAATGAGCAGTTCTTC
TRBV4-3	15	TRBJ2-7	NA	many	CASSQEAQGGYEQYF	TGCGCCAGCAGCCAAGAAGCGCAGGGAGGCTACGAGCAGTACTTC
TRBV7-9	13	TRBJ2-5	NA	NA	CASSGGGFPEQYF	TGTGCCAGCAGCGGCGGGGGCTTCCCGGAGCAGTACTTC
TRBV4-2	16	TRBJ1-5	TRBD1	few	CASSQEPGGVGQPQHF	TGTGCCAGCAGCCAAGAACCAGGGGGGGTAGGTCAGCCCCAGCATTTT
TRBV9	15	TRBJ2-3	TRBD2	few	CASSTTSGASDTQYF	TGTGCCAGCAGCACGACTAGCGGCGCATCAGATACGCAGTATTTT
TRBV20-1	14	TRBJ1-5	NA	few	CSARDRLDNQPQHF	TGCAGTGCTAGGGACAGACTGGATAATCAGCCCCAGCATTTT
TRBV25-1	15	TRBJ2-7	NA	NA	CASSDYTEATYEQYF	TGTGCCAGCAGTGATTACACCGAAGCGACCTACGAGCAGTACTTC
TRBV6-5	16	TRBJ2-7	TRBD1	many	CASSHRTGQRNYEQYF	TGTGCCAGCAGTCACAGGACAGGGCAAAGGAACTACGAGCAGTACTTC
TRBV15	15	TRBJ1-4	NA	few	CATSRDAGDNEKLFF	TGTGCCACCAGCAGAGATGCAGGGGATAATGAAAAACTGTTTTTT
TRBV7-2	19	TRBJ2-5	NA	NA	CASSPTDRRDVWRQETQYF	TGTGCCAGCAGCCCAACAGACCGACGGGACGTCTGGAGACAAGAGACCCAGTACTTC
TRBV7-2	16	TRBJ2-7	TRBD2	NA	CASSLRSGGGIYEQYF	TGTGCCAGCAGCTTACGGTCTGGCGGGGGAATCTACGAGCAGTACTTC
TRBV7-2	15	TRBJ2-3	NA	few	CASNGRGHFTDTQYF	TGTGCCAGCAACGGCCGGGGACACTTCACAGATACGCAGTATTTT
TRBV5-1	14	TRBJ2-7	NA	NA	CASSTDIAYNEQYF	TGCGCCAGCAGCACAGATATTGCCTACAATGAGCAGTACTTC
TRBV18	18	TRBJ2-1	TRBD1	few	CASSPSRTGGPNDNEQFF	TGTGCCAGCTCACCGTCCCGGACAGGGGGTCCTAATGACAATGAGCAGTTCTTC
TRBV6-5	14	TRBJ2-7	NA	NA	CASSYGTPLYEQYF	TGTGCCAGCAGTTACGGGACCCCCCTCTACGAGCAGTACTTC
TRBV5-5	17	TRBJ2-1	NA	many	CASSWKPGATSYNEQFF	TGTGCCAGCAGCTGGAAACCGGGGGCCACATCCTACAATGAGCAGTTCTTC
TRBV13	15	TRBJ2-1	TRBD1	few	CASSPGQGALDEQFF	TGTGCCAGCAGCCCGGGACAGGGGGCGTTAGATGAGCAGTTCTTC
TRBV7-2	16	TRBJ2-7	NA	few	CASSLARGRGTYEQYF	TGTGCCAGCAGCTTAGCGCGCGGCCGAGGGACCTACGAGCAGTACTTC